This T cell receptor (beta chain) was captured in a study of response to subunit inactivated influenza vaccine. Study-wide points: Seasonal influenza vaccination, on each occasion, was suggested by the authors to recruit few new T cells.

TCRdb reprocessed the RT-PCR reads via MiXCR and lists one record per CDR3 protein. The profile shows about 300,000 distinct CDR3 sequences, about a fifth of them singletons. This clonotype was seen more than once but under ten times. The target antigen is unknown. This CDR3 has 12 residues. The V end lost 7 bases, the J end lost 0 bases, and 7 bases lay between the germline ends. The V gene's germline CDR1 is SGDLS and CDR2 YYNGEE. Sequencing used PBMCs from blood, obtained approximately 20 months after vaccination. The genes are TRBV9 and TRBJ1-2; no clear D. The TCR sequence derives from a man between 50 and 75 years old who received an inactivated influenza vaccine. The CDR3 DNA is TGTGCCAGCTGGGGTCCTAACTATGGCTACACCTTC. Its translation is CASWGPNYGYTF. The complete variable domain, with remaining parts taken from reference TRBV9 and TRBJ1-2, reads DSGVTQTPKHLITATGQRVTLRCSPRSGDLSVYWYQQSLDQGLQFLIQYYNGEERAKGNILERFSAQQFPDLHSELNLSSLELGDSALYFCASWGPNYGYTFGSGTRLTVV.